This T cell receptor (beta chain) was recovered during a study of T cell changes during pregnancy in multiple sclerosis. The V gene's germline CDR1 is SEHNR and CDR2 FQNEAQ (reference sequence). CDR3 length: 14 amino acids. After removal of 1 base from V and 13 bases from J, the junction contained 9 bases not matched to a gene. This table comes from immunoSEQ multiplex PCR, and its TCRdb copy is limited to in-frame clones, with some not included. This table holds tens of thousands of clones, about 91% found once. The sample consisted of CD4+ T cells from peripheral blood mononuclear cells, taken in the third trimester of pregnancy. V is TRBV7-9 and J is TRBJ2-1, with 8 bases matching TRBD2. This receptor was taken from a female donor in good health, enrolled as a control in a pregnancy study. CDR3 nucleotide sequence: TGTGCCAGCAGCTTAGGAAAACTAGCGGCTTTTCAGTTCTTC. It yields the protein CASSLGKLAAFQFF. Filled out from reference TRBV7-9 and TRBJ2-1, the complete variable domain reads DTGVSQNPRHKITKRGQNVTFRCDPISEHNRLYWYRQTLGQGPEFLTYFQNEAQLEKSRLLSDRFSAERPKGSFSTLEIQRTEQGDSAMYLCASSLGKLAAFQFFGPGTRLTVL.